Below, 11 T cell receptor beta chains from the same sample are listed, as sequenced in a study of patients and donors after allogeneic stem cell transplantation (dated by TCRdb to 2018 to 2021). To prepare the library, RT-PCR was applied. The run used a NextSeq 550. Using fastp at Q25 and MiXCR, TCRdb reprocessed the public reads and kept productive beta chains. Rows are unified per CDR3 protein, each entry keeping the most common DNA and genes. This sample gives roughly 940,000 distinct CDR3 sequences in total; approximately 18% of them show up just once. Together, the top ten hold 5.5% to 6.5% of the sample. Sequencing used blood, either unsorted or a sorted T cell fraction (not recorded which). These TCRs come from a human donor who was either an allogeneic HSCT recipient or a stem cell or donor lymphocyte infusion donor (not recorded which). It is not recorded whose cells these are; they may come from a transplant donor.

This clonotype was seen at least ten times. This sequence joins TRBV2 and TRBJ2-6; no reliable D call. Deletions cut 9 bases from V and 4 bases from J, with 10 bases between. The CDR3 has 13 amino acids. Per the germline V gene, CDR1 is SNHLY and CDR2 is FYNNEI. The chain's CDR3 is CASTRTGANVLTF. The CDR3 DNA is TGTGCCAGTACAAGGACGGGGGCCAACGTCCTGACTTTC.

The chain has TRBV20-1 and TRBJ2-5; TRBD2 is a possible D gene (6 bases). CDR3 length equals 12 residues. Trimming took 6 bases from V and 4 from J, leaving 12 bases between them. Germline CDR1 is DFQATT and CDR2 is SNEGSKA (reference sequence). CDR3 amino acids: CSARLDGETQYF. The CDR3 nucleotides are TGCAGTGCCCGACTAGACGGAGAGACCCAGTACTTC.

The CDR3: CASSTPGGLGYTF. In DNA, the CDR3 is TGTGCCAGCAGTACCCCGGGGGGACTTGGCTACACCTTC. The chain uses TRBV6-1 and TRBJ1-2; D may be TRBD1 (5 bases). Trimming cost V 5 bases and J 7 bases, with 14 bases left between them. The CDR3 totals 13 residues. CDR1 and CDR2 from the germline V gene are MNHNS and SASEGT.

The V call is TRBV6-1, the J call TRBJ1-2; TRBD1 matches 7 bases. Germline V gives CDR1 MNHNS, CDR2 SASEGT. The CDR3 spans 15 residues. Trimming removed 9 bases from V and 2 bases from J; junction bases left unmatched: 12. This CDR3 is CASYRGPDLNYGYTF. CDR3 in DNA: TGTGCCAGTTACAGGGGCCCAGATTTAAACTATGGCTACACCTTC.

The gene calls are TRBV7-3 and TRBJ2-3; TRBD2 aligns across 7 bases. Trimming took 4 bases from V and 3 from J; bases not matched to a gene: 4. Germline V gives CDR1 SGHTA, CDR2 FQGTGA. The CDR3 consists of 14 residues. The CDR3 loop reads CASSSMGGTDTQYF. For the CDR3, the DNA is TGTGCCAGCAGCTCGATGGGGGGGACAGATACGCAGTATTTT.

This clonotype turned up a few times. The rearrangement uses TRBV29-1 and TRBJ1-2; no clear D gene. The CDR3 spans 15 residues. V dropped 5 bases and J dropped 5 bases, with 21 bases sitting between them. CDR1 SQVTM and CDR2 ANQGSEA come from the germline V gene. The CDR3 bases are TGCAGCGTTCGGCCTGGGATCCGGAAGGAATATGGCTACACCTTC. Its protein product is CSVRPGIRKEYGYTF.

This clonotype was picked up a small number of times. This sequence joins TRBV3-1 and TRBJ2-6, with 12 bases identical to TRBD1. This CDR3 comprises 17 residues. Germline lookup yields CDR1 LGHDT and CDR2 YNNKEL (reference sequence). V lost 4 bases to trimming and J lost 2 bases; unmatched junction nucleotides: 3. The CDR3, as DNA: TGTGCCAGCAGCCGGGACAGGGGGCAGGCTGGGGCCAACGTCCTGACTTTC. Translated: CASSRDRGQAGANVLTF. Filled out from reference TRBV3-1 and TRBJ2-6, the complete variable domain reads DTAVSQTPKYLVTQMGNDKSIKCEQNLGHDTMYWYKQDSKKFLKIMFSYNNKELIINETVPNRFSPKSPDKAHLNLHINSLELGDSAVYFCASSRDRGQAGANVLTFGAGSRLTVL.

V and J are TRBV5-1 and TRBJ2-1, with 13 nucleotides matching TRBD2. With V trimmed by 6 bases and J by 10 bases, 10 bases remained unmatched. CDR3 length: 15 amino acids. Germline V gene data show CDR1 as SGHRS and CDR2 as YFSETQ. CDR3 in DNA: TGCGCCAGCAATGGAGGGACTAGCGGGACGGAGGAGCAGTTCTTC. It encodes CASNGGTSGTEEQFF.

This clonotype was observed a single time. V is TRBV19 and J is TRBJ2-1; 10 positions agree with TRBD2. After removal of 6 bases from V and 2 bases from J, the junction contained 4 bases not matched to a gene. From germline, CDR1 is LNHDA and CDR2 SQIVND (reference sequence). The CDR3 is made up of 15 amino acids. As DNA, the CDR3 is TGTGCCAGTAGGAAAGCGGGAGGGCCCTACAATGAGCAGTTCTTC. Amino acid sequence: CASRKAGGPYNEQFF.

This clonotype was observed many times. J is TRBJ2-1 and V is TRBV6-1, with 8 bases fitting TRBD2. Germline CDR1 reads MNHNS; CDR2 reads SASEGT. With V trimmed by 5 bases and J by 0 bases, 6 bases remained unmatched. The CDR3 extends over 16 amino acids. As DNA, the CDR3 is TGTGCCAGCAGTCGGGCCGGGGGGGTCTCCTACAATGAGCAGTTCTTC. Translated: CASSRAGGVSYNEQFF.

The chain is built from TRBV28 and TRBJ2-5, with no clear D. The CDR3 has 11 residues. Germline V gene lookup returns CDR1 MDHEN and CDR2 SYDVKM. V lost 7 bases and J 7 bases, leaving 10 bases between the germline ends. The chain's CDR3 is CASTILGTQYF. The CDR3 coding sequence is TGTGCCAGCACCATCCTAGGGACCCAGTACTTC.